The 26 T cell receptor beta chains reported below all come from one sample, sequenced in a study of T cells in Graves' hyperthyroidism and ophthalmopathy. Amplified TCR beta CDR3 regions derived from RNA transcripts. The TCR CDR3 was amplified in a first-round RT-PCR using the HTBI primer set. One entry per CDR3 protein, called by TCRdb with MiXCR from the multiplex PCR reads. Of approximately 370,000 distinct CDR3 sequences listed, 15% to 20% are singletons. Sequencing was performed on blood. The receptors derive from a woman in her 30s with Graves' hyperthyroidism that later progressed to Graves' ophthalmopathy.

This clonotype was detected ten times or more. This CDR3 reads CASSALRRRETQYF. The CDR3 DNA sequence: TGTGCCAGCAGCGCGCTAAGGAGGAGAGAGACCCAGTACTTC. V and J are TRBV27 and TRBJ2-5; possibly TRBD2 for D (5 bases). Trimming left V 6 bases short and J 4 bases short, with 15 bases between. The germline gives CDR1 MNHEY, CDR2 SMNVEV (reference sequence). The CDR3 has 14 residues.

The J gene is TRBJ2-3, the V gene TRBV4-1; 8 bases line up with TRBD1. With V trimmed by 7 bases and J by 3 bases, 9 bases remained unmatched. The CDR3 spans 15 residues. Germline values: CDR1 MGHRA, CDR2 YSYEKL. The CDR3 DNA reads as TGCGCCAGCAATTCGGACAGGGCGCGGACAGATACGCAGTATTTT. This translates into CASNSDRARTDTQYF.

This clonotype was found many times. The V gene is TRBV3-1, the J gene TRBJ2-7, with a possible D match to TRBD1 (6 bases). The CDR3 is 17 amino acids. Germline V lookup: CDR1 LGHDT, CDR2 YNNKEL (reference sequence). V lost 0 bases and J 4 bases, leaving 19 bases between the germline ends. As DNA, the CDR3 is TGTGCCAGCAGCCAAGATCAGTGGGGGCCAACGCTATACGAGCAGTACTTC. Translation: CASSQDQWGPTLYEQYF.

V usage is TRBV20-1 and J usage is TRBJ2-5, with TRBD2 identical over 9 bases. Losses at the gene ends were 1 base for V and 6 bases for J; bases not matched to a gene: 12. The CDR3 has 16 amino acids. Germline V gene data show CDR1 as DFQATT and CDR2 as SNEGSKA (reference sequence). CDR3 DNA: TGCAGTGCTAGAGTGTGGCTAGCGGGATCTCTGAAGACCCAGTACTTC. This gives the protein CSARVWLAGSLKTQYF.

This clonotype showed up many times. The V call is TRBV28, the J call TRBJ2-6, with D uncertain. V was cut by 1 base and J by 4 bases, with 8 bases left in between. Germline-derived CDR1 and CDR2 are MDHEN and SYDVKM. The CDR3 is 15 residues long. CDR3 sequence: CASSLSNVGANVLTF. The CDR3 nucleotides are TGTGCCAGCAGTTTATCGAACGTCGGGGCCAACGTCCTGACTTTC.

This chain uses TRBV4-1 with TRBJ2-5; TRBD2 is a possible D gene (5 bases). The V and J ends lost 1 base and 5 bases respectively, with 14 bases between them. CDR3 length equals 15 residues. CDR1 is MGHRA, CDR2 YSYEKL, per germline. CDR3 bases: TGCGCCAGCAGCCAAGTTGAGGGAGCGTGGGAGACCCAGTACTTC. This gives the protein CASSQVEGAWETQYF.

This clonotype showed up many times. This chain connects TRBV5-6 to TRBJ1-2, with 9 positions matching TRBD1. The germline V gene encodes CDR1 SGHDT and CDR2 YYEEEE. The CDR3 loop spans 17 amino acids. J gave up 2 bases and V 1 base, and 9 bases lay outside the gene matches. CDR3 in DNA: TGTGCCAGCAGCTTGAACTTGGGGACAGGGCTCAACTATGGCTACACCTTC. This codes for CASSLNLGTGLNYGYTF.

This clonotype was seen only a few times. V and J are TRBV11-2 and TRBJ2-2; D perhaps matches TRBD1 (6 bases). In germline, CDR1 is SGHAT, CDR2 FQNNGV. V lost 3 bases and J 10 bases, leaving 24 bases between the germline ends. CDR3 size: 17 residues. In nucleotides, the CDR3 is TGTGCCAGCAGCTTTCGTTTAAACGGGGTAAAGGGGGAGGAGCTGTTTTTT. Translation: CASSFRLNGVKGEELFF.

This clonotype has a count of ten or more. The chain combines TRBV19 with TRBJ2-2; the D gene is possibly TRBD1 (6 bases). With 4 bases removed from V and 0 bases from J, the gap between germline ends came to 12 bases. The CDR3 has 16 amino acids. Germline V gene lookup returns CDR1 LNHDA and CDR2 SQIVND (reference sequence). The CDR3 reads CASSNSEGANTGELFF. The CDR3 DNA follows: TGTGCCAGTAGTAATTCTGAGGGGGCGAACACCGGGGAGCTGTTTTTT.

The chain's CDR3 is CSASRGPSYNEQFF. Here the CDR3 DNA reads TGCAGTGCTAGCCGGGGGCCCTCCTACAATGAGCAGTTCTTC. This chain joins TRBV20-1 and TRBJ2-1; perhaps D is TRBD1 or TRBD2 (6 bases each). The CDR3 is made up of 14 amino acids. Germline V CDR1 and CDR2: DFQATT, SNEGSKA (reference sequence). V was trimmed by 3 bases and J by 0 bases, leaving 9 bases between them.

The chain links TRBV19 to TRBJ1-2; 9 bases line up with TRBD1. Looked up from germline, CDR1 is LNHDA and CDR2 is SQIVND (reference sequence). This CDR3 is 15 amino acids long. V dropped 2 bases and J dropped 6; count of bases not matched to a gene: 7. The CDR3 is CASSISSGTGHGYTF. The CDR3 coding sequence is TGTGCCAGTAGTATAAGCTCTGGGACAGGGCATGGCTACACCTTC. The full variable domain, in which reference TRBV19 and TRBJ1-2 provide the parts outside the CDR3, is DGGITQSPKYLFRKEGQNVTLSCEQNLNHDAMYWYRQDPGQGLRLIYYSQIVNDFQKGDIAEGYSVSREKKESFPLTVTSAQKNPTAFYLCASSISSGTGHGYTFGSGTRLTVV.

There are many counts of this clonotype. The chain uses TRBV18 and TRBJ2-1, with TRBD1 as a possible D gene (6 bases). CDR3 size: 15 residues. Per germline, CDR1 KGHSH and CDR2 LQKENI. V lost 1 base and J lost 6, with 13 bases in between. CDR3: CASSPQKQGFNEQFF. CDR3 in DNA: TGTGCCAGCTCACCACAAAAACAGGGTTTCAATGAGCAGTTCTTC.

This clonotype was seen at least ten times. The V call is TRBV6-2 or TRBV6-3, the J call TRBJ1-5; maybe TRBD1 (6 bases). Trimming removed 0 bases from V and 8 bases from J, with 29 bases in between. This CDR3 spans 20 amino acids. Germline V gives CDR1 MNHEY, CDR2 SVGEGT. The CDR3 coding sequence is TGTGCCAGCAGTTACTCGGACAGACTACCAACTGAGCATTTATTGGAGCCCCAGCATTTT. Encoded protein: CASSYSDRLPTEHLLEPQHF.

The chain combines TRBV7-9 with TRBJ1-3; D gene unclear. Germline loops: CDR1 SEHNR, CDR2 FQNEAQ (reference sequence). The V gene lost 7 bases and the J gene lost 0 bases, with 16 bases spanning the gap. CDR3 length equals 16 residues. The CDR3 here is CASNSPSRLSGNTIYF. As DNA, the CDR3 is TGTGCCAGCAACTCTCCTTCACGGCTCTCTGGAAACACCATATATTTT.

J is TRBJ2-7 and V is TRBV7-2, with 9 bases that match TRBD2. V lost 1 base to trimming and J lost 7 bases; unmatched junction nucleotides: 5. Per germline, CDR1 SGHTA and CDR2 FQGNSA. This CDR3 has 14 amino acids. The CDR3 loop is CASSLGGRAGEQYF. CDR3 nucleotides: TGTGCCAGCAGCTTAGGCGGGAGGGCGGGGGAGCAGTACTTC.

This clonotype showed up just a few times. The CDR3 region is CASSWGGGGPRDRDETYEQYF. In nucleotides, the CDR3 is TGTGCCAGCAGCTGGGGTGGGGGAGGACCGAGGGACAGGGACGAAACCTACGAGCAGTACTTC. The chain carries TRBV7-6 and TRBJ2-7; 9 nucleotides agree with TRBD1. Losses at the gene ends were 4 bases for V and 2 bases for J; bases not matched to a gene: 24. CDR3 length: 21 residues. Per the germline V gene, CDR1 is SGHVS and CDR2 is FNYEAQ.

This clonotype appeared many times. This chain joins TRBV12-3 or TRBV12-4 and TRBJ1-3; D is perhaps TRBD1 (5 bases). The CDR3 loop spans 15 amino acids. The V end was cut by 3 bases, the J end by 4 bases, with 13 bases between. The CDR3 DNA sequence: TGTGCCAGCAGTTTTCGGCAGGGCTTGGGAAACACCATATATTTT. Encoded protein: CASSFRQGLGNTIYF.

The CDR3 protein is CASSQVWGGAADTQYF. The DNA of the CDR3 is TGTGCCAGCAGCCAAGTCTGGGGGGGGGCCGCAGATACGCAGTATTTT. This rearrangement joins TRBV3-1 to TRBJ2-3, with TRBD2 as a possible D gene (7 bases). Germline lookup yields CDR1 LGHDT and CDR2 YNNKEL (reference sequence). Trimming removed 1 base at V and 4 bases at J, with 15 bases between. The CDR3 length is 16 residues.

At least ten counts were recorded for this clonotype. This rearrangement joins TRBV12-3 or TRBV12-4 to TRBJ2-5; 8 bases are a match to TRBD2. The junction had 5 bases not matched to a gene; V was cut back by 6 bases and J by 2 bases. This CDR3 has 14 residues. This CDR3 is CASSLLAEQETQYF. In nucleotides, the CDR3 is TGTGCCAGCAGCCTACTAGCGGAGCAAGAGACCCAGTACTTC.

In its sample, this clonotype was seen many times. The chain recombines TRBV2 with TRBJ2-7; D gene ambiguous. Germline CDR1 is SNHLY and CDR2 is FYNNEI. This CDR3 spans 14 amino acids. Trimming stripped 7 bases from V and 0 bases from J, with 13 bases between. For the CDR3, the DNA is TGTGCCAGCACCCAGACGTTGGACTCCTACGAGCAGTACTTC. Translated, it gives CASTQTLDSYEQYF.

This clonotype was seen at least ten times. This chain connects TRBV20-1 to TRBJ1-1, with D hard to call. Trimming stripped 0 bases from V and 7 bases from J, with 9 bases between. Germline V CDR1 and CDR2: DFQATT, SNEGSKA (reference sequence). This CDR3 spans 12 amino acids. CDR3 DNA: TGCAGTGCTAGAGACCGTGGCCTTGAAGCTTTCTTT. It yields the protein CSARDRGLEAFF.

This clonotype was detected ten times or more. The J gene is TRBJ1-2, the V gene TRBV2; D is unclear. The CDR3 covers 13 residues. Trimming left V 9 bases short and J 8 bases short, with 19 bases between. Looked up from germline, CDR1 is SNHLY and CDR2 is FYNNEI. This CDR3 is CASTLTLGSGYTF. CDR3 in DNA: TGTGCCAGTACTCTAACCCTCGGGTCCGGCTACACCTTC.

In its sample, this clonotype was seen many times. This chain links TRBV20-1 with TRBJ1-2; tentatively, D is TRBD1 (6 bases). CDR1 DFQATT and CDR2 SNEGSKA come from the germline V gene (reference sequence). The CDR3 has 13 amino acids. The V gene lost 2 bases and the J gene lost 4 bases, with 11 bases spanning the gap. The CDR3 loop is CSARRTVSYGYTF. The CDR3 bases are TGCAGTGCTAGACGGACAGTTTCCTATGGCTACACCTTC.

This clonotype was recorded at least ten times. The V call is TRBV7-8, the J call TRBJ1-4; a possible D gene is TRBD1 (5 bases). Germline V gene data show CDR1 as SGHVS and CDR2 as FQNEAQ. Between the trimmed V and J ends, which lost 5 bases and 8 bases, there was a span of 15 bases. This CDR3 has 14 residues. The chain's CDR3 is CASSRGEGREKLFF. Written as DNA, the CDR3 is TGTGCCAGCAGCCGAGGGGAGGGAAGGGAAAAACTGTTTTTT.

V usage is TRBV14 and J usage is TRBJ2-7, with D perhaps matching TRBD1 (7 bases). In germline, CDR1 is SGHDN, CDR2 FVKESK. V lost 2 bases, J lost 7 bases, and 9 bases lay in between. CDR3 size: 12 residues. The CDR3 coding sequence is TGTGCCAGCAGCCAACCAGGGGGGGAGCAGTACTTC. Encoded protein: CASSQPGGEQYF.

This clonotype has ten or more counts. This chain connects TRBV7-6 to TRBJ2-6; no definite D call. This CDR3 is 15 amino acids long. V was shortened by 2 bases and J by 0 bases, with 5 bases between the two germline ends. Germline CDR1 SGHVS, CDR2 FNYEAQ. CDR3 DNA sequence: TGTGCCAGCAGCTTATGGGTCTCTGGGGCCAACGTCCTGACTTTC. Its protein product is CASSLWVSGANVLTF.